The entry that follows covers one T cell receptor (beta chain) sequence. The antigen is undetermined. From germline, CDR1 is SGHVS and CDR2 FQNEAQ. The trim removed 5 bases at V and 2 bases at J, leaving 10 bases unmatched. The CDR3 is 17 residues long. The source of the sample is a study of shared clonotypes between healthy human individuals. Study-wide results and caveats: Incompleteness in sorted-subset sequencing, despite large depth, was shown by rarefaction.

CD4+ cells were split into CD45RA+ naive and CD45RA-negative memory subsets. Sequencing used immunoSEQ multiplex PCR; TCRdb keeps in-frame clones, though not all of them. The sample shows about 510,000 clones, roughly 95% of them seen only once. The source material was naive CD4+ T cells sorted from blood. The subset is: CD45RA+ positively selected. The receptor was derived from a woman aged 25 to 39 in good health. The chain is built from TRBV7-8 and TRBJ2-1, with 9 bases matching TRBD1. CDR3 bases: TGTGCCAGCAGCCCACGCCCCTGGGACAGGGCCTACAATGAGCAGTTCTTC. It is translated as CASSPRPWDRAYNEQFF.